The 5 T cell receptor beta chains below all came from one sample that was sequenced in a study of vaccination and CD4 T cells after COVID-19. Regarding treatment: roughly 11-day PBMC culture with coronavirus spike peptide pools or control peptides (ViraFEST assay). At the Johns Hopkins FTIC core, DNA taken from cultured CD4+ T cells was sequenced by way of the Oncomine TCR Beta short-read assay. TCRdb re-called the PCR reads through MiXCR, storing one row per CDR3 protein. The data show around 20,000 distinct CDR3 sequences, around two fifths seen once. What these receptors recognize is not known. Sequenced: CD4+ T cells from blood, cultured in vitro. These receptors originate from a human donor who had recovered from COVID-19.

The chain employs TRBV6-1 and TRBJ2-7; maybe TRBD2 (6 bases). V was shortened by 7 bases and J by 0 bases, with 28 bases between the two germline ends. The germline V gene has CDR1 MNHNS and CDR2 SASEGT. This CDR3 region has 19 residues. The CDR3 nucleotides read TGTGCCAGCAAGGGCACGGTCGCGGCCGGGGGAGCCGACTCCTACGAGCAGTACTTC. Translated: CASKGTVAAGGADSYEQYF.

CDR3 region: CASSLGTGVRNTEAFF. The CDR3 bases are TGCGCCAGCAGCTTGGGGACAGGGGTTAGGAACACTGAAGCTTTCTTT. The chain uses TRBV5-1 and TRBJ1-1; 9 bases line up with TRBD1. This CDR3 contains 16 residues. Trimming cost V 0 bases and J 1 base; bases outside gene matches: 4. Germline assignment: CDR1 SGHRS and CDR2 YFSETQ.

The chain carries TRBV5-4 and TRBJ2-3; D gene uncertain. V dropped 2 bases and J dropped 2 bases, with 6 bases sitting between them. Looked up from germline, CDR1 is SGHNT and CDR2 is YYREEE (reference sequence). The CDR3 totals 13 residues. The CDR3 bases are TGTGCCAGCAGCTTAGTCGACACAGATACGCAGTATTTT. It codes for CASSLVDTDTQYF.

The rearrangement joins TRBV30 to TRBJ1-6; D call uncertain. Looked up from germline, CDR1 is GTSNPN and CDR2 is SVGIG (reference sequence). This CDR3 has 15 residues. Trimming took off 0 bases at V and 7 bases at J, with 13 bases between the two ends. The DNA of the CDR3 is TGTGCCTGGAGTGTATTTGGTTTGGGGAATTCACCCCTCCACTTT. Protein sequence: CAWSVFGLGNSPLHF.

The genes are TRBV19 and TRBJ1-2, with 7 bases that match TRBD1. The CDR3 length is 13 residues. CDR1 and CDR2 from the germline V gene are LNHDA and SQIVND (reference sequence). Unmatched junction bases numbered 4, after V lost 3 bases and J lost 6 bases. CDR3 nucleotides: TGTGCCAGTAGTATGAACAGGGGAGATGGCTACACCTTC. Residues: CASSMNRGDGYTF.